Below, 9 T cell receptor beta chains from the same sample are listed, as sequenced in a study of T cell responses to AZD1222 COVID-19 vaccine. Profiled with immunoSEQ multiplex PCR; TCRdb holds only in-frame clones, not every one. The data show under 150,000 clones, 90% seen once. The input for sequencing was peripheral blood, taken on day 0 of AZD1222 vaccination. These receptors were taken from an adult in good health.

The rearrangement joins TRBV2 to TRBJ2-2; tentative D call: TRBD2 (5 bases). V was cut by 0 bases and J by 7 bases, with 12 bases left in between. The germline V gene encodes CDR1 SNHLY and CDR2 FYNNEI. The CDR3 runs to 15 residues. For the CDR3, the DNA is TGTGCCAGCAGTGAAGCGCTTCGGGGATTCGGGGAGCTGTTTTTT. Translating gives CASSEALRGFGELFF.

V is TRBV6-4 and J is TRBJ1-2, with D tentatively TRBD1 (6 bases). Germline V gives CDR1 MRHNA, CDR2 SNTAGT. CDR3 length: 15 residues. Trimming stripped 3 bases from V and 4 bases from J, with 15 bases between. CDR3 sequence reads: CASSDKLLGGYGYTF. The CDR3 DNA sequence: TGTGCCAGCAGTGATAAACTCCTAGGGGGCTATGGCTACACCTTC.

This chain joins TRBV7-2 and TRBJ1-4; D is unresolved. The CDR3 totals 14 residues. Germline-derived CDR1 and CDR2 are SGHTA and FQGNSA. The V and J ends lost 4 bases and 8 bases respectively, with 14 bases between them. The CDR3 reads CASSSPGRREKLFF. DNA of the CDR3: TGTGCCAGCAGCTCCCCCGGGCGGAGGGAAAAACTGTTTTTT.

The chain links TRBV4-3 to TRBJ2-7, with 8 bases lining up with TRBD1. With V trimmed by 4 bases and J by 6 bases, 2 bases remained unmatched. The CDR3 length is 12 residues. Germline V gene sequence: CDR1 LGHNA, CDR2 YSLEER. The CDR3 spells CASSPTGVEQYF. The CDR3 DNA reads TGCGCCAGCAGCCCGACAGGGGTCGAGCAGTACTTC.

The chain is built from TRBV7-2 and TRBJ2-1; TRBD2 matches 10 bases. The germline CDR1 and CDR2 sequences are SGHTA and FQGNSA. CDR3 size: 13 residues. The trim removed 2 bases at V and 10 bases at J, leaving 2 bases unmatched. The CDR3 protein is CASSLPGLAEQFF. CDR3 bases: TGTGCCAGCAGCTTACCGGGACTAGCGGAGCAGTTCTTC.

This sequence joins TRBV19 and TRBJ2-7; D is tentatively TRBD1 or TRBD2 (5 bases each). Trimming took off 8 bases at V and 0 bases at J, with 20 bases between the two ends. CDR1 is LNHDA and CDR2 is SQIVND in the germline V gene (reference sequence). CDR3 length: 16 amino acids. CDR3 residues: CASRYSGTRSSYEQYF. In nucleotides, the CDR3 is TGTGCCAGTCGATACTCCGGGACGAGGAGCTCCTACGAGCAGTACTTC.

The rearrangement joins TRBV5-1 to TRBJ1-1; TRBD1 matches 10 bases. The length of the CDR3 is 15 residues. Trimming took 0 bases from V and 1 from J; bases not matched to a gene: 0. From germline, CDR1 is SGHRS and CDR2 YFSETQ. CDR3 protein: CASSLGTGGNTEAFF. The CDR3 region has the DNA TGCGCCAGCAGCTTGGGGACAGGGGGGAACACTGAAGCTTTCTTT.

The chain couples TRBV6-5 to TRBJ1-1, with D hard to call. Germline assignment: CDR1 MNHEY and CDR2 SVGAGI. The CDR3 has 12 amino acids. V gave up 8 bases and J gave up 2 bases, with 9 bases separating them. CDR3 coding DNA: TGTGCCAGCCGGGCCTCTAACACTGAAGCTTTCTTT. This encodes CASRASNTEAFF.

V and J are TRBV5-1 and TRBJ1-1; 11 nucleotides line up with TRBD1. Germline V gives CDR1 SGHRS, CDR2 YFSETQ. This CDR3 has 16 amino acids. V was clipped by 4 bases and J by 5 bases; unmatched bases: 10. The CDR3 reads CASSIGQGAFRTEAFF. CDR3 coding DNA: TGCGCCAGCAGCATAGGACAGGGGGCGTTTAGGACTGAAGCTTTCTTT.